The present T cell receptor (beta chain) was sequenced within a study of shared T cell receptors in the human thymus. V was pared by 6 bases and J by 5 bases, with 16 bases between. Germline V gene data show CDR1 as MNHEY and CDR2 as SVGAGI. The CDR3 loop spans 14 amino acids. This clone occurred once. The repertoire was sequenced with immunoSEQ multiplex PCR; TCRdb's copy has only in-frame clones and lacks some. The repertoire holds just under 550,000 clones, with around 78% as singletons. The same sample was also studied in work on human thymus T cells. That paper states: Serving as donors were healthy Finnish infants, each of whom was having open corrective surgery for congenital heart defects. Thymus specimens were resections from corrective heart surgery. Thymic and blood repertoires appeared to show biased V and J gene usage. Related reports documented highly overlapping thymic repertoires among unrelated individuals.

This clonotype originated in a boy in the first two years of life with a congenital heart defect. The chain joins TRBV6-5 to TRBJ1-2; D remains ambiguous. The sequenced sample was thymocytes. The CDR3 here is CASSAPAPGYGYTF. The CDR3 nucleotides are TGTGCCAGCAGCGCGCCGGCCCCCGGGTATGGCTACACCTTC.